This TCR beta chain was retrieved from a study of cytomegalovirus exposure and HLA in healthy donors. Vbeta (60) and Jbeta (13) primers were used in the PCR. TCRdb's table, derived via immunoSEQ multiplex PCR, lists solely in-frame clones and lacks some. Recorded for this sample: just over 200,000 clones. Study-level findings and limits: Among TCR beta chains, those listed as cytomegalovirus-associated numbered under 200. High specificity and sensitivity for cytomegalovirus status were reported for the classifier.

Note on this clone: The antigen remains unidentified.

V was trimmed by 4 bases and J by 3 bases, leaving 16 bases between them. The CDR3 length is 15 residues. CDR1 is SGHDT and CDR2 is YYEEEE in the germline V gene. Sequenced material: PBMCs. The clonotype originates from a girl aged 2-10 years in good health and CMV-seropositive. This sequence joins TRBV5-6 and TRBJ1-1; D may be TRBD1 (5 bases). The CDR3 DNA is TGTGCCAGCAGCCCGGGGGGTGGGACGTACACTGAAGCTTTCTTT. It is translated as CASSPGGGTYTEAFF.